What follows is one T cell receptor beta chain and its context. A multiplex PCR was run with 60 Vbeta primers and 13 Jbeta primers. Sequencing was performed with immunoSEQ multiplex PCR; in TCRdb, only in-frame clones are kept and a portion is missing. The table lists about 150,000 clones, less than 10% of them singletons. The sample originates from a study of cytomegalovirus exposure and HLA in healthy donors. The CDR3 consists of 14 residues. Germline V gives CDR1 SGHDT, CDR2 YYEEEE. V lost 0 bases, J lost 1 base, and 7 bases lay in between. This clonotype was sampled from a man aged 50 to 60 in good health and CMV-seronegative. Sequenced input: PBMCs. V and J are TRBV5-6 and TRBJ1-1; D gene unclear. CDR3 coding DNA: TGTGCCAGCAGCTTGGACAGAAGGAACACTGAAGCTTTCTTT. Amino acid sequence: CASSLDRRNTEAFF.